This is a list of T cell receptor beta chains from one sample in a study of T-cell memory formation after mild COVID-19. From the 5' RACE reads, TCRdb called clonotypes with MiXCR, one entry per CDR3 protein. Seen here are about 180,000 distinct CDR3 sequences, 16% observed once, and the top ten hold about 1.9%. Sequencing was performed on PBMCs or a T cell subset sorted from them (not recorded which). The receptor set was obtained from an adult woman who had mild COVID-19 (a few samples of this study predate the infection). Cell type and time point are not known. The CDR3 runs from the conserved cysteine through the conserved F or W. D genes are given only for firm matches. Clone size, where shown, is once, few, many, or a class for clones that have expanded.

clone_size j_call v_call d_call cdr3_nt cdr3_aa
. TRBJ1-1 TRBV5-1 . TGCGCCAGCAGCCCGGGACGGGACATGAACACTGAAGCTTTCTTT CASSPGRDMNTEAFF
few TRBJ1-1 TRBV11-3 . TGTGCCAGCAGCTTATTTGACACTGAAGCTTTCTTT CASSLFDTEAFF
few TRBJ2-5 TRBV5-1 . TGCGCCAGCAGCTTGTACACAGCCGATGGAGAGACCCAGTACTTC CASSLYTADGETQYF
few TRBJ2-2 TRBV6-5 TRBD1 TGTGCCAGCAGACAGGGGTCCAGCGGGGAGCTGTTTTTT CASRQGSSGELFF
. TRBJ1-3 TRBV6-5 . TGTGCCAGCGGGAAGAGCTCTGGAAACACCATATATTTT CASGKSSGNTIYF
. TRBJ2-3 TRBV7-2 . TGTGCCAGCAGCTTAGATGGCGGGTACACAGATACGCAGTATTTT CASSLDGGYTDTQYF
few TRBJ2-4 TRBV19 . TGTGCCAGTAGTATAGGGGGGAGGAACATTCAGTACTTC CASSIGGRNIQYF
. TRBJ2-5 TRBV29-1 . TGCAGCGTTAGGGATTTTAGCCAAGAGACCCAGTACTTC CSVRDFSQETQYF
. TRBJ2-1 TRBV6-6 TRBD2 TGTGCCAGCAGTTACGCTAGCGGGAGATGGGTTGATGAGCAGTTCTTC CASSYASGRWVDEQFF
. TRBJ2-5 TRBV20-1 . TGCAGTGCTAGATCCAACCGAGAGTTCCAAGAGACCCAGTACTTC CSARSNREFQETQYF
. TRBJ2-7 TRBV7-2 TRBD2 TGTGCCAGCAGCTTAGTTCCTAGCGGGTTCTCCTACGAGCAGTACTTC CASSLVPSGFSYEQYF
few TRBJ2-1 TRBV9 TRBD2 TGTGCCAGCAGCTCACAGGGGACTAGCGGTCACAATGAGCAGTTCTTC CASSSQGTSGHNEQFF
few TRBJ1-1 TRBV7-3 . TGTGCCAGCAGCTCAATGGGGGGAGGAACCACTGAAGCTTTCTTT CASSSMGGGTTEAFF
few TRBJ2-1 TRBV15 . TGTGCCACCAGCCTGGGACCAAACCATGAGCAGTTCTTC CATSLGPNHEQFF
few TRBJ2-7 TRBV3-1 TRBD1 TGTGCCAGCAGTCGCCAGAAACGGACAGGGATTTCTTACGAGCAGTACTTC CASSRQKRTGISYEQYF
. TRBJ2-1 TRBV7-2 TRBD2 TGTGCCAGCAGCTTAGTCTCGACTAGCGGGGGGCAAAAATACAATGAGCAGTTCTTC CASSLVSTSGGQKYNEQFF
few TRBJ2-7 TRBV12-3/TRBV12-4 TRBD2 TGTGCCAGCAGCCGGATCCGACTAGCCCGGTACGAGCAGTACTTC CASSRIRLARYEQYF
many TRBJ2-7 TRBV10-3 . TGTGCCATCAGTCCGCAAAAGCCGACCTACGAGCAGTACTTC CAISPQKPTYEQYF
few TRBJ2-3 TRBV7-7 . TGTGCCAGCAGCGACGGTTCAGCAGATACGCAGTATTTT CASSDGSADTQYF
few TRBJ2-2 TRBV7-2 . TGTGCCAGCAGCTTATGGCGGAACACCGGGGAGCTGTTTTTT CASSLWRNTGELFF
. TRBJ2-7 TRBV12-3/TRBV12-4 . TGTGCCAGCAGACACGCCCTCTCCTACGAGCAGTACTTC CASRHALSYEQYF
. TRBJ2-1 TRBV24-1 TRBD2 TGTGCCACCAGTGATTTGGGGGGGGGAGTTAAGTCCAATGAGCAGTTCTTC CATSDLGGGVKSNEQFF
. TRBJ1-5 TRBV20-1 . TGCAGTGCAAACACTGGGACGGATCAGCCCCAGCATTTT CSANTGTDQPQHF
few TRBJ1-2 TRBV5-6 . TGTGCCAGCAGCTTGAAGCAGACCAACTATGGCTACACCTTC CASSLKQTNYGYTF
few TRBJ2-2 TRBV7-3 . TGTGCCAGCAGCCCGTTGCCGGAGGGGGTCGGGGAGCTGTTTTTT CASSPLPEGVGELFF
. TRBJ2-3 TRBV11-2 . TGTGCCAGCGGACGTAGCGGAGCAAGCACAGATACGCAGTATTTT CASGRSGASTDTQYF
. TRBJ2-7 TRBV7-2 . TGTGCCAGCAGCTTAGCTTCCGGGGACGAGCAGTACTTC CASSLASGDEQYF
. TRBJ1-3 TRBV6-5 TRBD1 TGTGCCAGCAGTCCGGACAGGGGCGGTGGAAACACCATATATTTT CASSPDRGGGNTIYF
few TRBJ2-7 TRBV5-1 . TGCGCCAGCAGCCGCGACAGTACCAGGTACGAGCAGTACTTC CASSRDSTRYEQYF
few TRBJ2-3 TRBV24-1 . TGTGCCACCAGTGATTCGTTCGGGGGAGTGGCAGATACGCAGTATTTT CATSDSFGGVADTQYF
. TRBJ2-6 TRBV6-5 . TGTGCCAGCGGTCAAAGCTCTGGGGCCAACGTCCTGACTTTC CASGQSSGANVLTF
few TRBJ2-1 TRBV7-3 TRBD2 TGTGCCAGCAGCTTAGGGAAGCGGGGGGCCAGCTATGAGCAGTTCTTC CASSLGKRGASYEQFF
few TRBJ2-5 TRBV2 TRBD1 TGTGCCAGCAGCCAGACAGGGATGGTCCAAGAGACCCAGTACTTC CASSQTGMVQETQYF
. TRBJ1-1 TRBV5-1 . TGCGCCAGCAGCTCCCGGGGCAATCAGAACACTGAAGCTTTCTTT CASSSRGNQNTEAFF
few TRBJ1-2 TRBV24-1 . TGTGCCACCAGTGATTTCGCTTCTACGGGATACGACGGCTACACCTTC CATSDFASTGYDGYTF
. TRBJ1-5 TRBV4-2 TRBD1 TGTGCCAGCAGCCGGAAAACAGGGGAACAGCCCCAGCATTTT CASSRKTGEQPQHF
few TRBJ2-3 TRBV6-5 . TGTGCCAGCAGTACTCCGGGACCTCCTACAGATACGCAGTATTTT CASSTPGPPTDTQYF
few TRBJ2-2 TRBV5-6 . TGTGCCACCAGACCCCGGACCAACACCGGGGAGCTGTTTTTT CATRPRTNTGELFF
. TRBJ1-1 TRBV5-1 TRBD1 TGCGCCAGCAGCAACGACAGGGGGAACACTGAAGCTTTCTTT CASSNDRGNTEAFF
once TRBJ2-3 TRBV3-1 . TGTGCCAGCAGCCAAGCAGTCCGAGATACGCAGTATTTT CASSQAVRDTQYF
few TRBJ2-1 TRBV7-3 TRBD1 TGTGCCAGCAGCTTGGGACAGGGGATCAATGAGCAGTTCTTC CASSLGQGINEQFF
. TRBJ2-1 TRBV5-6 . TGTGCCAGCAGCTTGGGGCCAGGGAATGAGCAGTTCTTC CASSLGPGNEQFF
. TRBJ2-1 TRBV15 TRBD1 TGTGCCACCAGCAAGGGGGACAGGGAGCAGTTCTTC CATSKGDREQFF
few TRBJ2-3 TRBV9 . TGTGCCAGCAGCGCCCGGGGCTCTAGCACAGATACGCAGTATTTT CASSARGSSTDTQYF
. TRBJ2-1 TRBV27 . TGTGCCAGCGCTCAGACGGGCCGCTCCTACAATGAGCAGTTCTTC CASAQTGRSYNEQFF
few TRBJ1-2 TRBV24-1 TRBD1 TGTGCCACCAGTGAGGACAGGGACTATGGCTACACCTTC CATSEDRDYGYTF
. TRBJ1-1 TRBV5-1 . TGCGCCAGCAGCTTGAGGGGAAACACTGAAGCTTTCTTT CASSLRGNTEAFF
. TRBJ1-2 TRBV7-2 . TGTGCCAGCAGTCTACAGGGTACTAACTATGGCTACACCTTC CASSLQGTNYGYTF
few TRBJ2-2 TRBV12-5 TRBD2 TGTGCTGTGGGACTAGTTGACACCGGGGAGCTGTTTTTT CAVGLVDTGELFF
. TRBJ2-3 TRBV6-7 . TGTGCCAGAACTGGAGCGGGTTTGAGCACAGATACGCAGTATTTT CARTGAGLSTDTQYF
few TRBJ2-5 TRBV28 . TGTGCCAGCAGTTTTTGGTCCATCCAAGAGACCCAGTACTTC CASSFWSIQETQYF
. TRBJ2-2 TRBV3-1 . TGTGCCAGCAGCCTACAATGGGGTGGGCCACGGGGGGAGCTGTTTTTT CASSLQWGGPRGELFF
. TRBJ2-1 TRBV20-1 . TGCAGTGCTTCGAACAAGGTGGCGGTAAATGAGCAGTTCTTC CSASNKVAVNEQFF
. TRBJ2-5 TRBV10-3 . TGTGCCATCAGTGATGTTGGGCAGATACAAGAGACCCAGTACTTC CAISDVGQIQETQYF
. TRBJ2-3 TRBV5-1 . TGCGCCAGCAGCTTGGGCGGGGTTAGCACAGATACGCGGTATTTT CASSLGGVSTDTRYF
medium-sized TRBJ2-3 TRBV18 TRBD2 TGTGCCAGCTCACCAGCTCGAAGAGCGGGAGAATCAGATACGCAGTATTTT CASSPARRAGESDTQYF
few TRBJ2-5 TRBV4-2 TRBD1 TGTGCCAGCAGCCAGAACGAGAGAGGGCAGGGGGCACGAGAGACCCAGTACTTC CASSQNERGQGARETQYF
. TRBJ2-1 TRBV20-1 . TGCAGTGCACCACTATCGGCTAGCTGGTACCATGAGCAGTTCTTC CSAPLSASWYHEQFF
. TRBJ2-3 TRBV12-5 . TGTGCTAGTGGTTTGGAAAGGCGTGATACGCAGTATTTT CASGLERRDTQYF
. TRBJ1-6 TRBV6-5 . TGTGCCAGCAGCCCGCATAGACAGACTAATTCACCCCTCCACTTT CASSPHRQTNSPLHF